The entry below describes one T cell receptor (beta chain). Data came from immunoSEQ multiplex PCR; TCRdb stores just in-frame clones and leaves some out. The table has about 170,000 clones, roughly 84% seen once. The V and J ends lost 0 bases and 5 bases respectively, with 13 bases between them. There are 15 residues in the CDR3. The V gene's germline CDR1 is LGHDT and CDR2 YNNKEL (reference sequence). The data belong to a study of blood T cell repertoires in COVID-19. The chain combines TRBV3-1 (or the pseudogene TRBV3-2) with TRBJ1-2, with TRBD1 as a possible D gene (6 bases). The receptor comes from a human donor with acute or convalescent COVID-19. The donor label of this sample is uncertain. Sequences were obtained from peripheral blood. DNA for the CDR3: TGTGCCAGCAGCCAAGATTGGGGGGGCGGATATGGCTACACCTTC. It encodes CASSQDWGGGYGYTF.